This T cell receptor beta chain was profiled in a study of T cells in localized non-small cell lung cancer. Findings of the study overall: Paired adjacent lung recovered a median approximately 57 of the top 100 tumor clones. Multi-region tumor sequencing was not done, so intratumor heterogeneity could not be excluded. Uninvolved neighboring lung showed the greatest T cell clonality, exceeding tumor. A higher density of T cells in blood coincided with extended overall survival.

This clone was seen a single time. Its antigen is currently unknown. The data were produced by immunoSEQ multiplex PCR, yet TCRdb's version contains in-frame clones alone and is incomplete. The sample holds more than 70,000 clones, approximately 85% seen once. Specimen: peripheral blood, collected before any cancer treatment. This clonotype was obtained from a man aged 40 to 70 with stage I lung adenocarcinoma.

CDR3 residues: CASSSLGEKLFF. In DNA form, the CDR3 reads TGTGCCAGCAGCTCACTTGGTGAAAAACTGTTTTTT. V and J are TRBV7-9 and TRBJ1-4; no clear D gene. Germline CDR1 is SEHNR and CDR2 is FQNEAQ (reference sequence). Trimming removed 4 bases at V and 7 bases at J, with 7 bases between. CDR3 size: 12 residues.